The 3 T cell receptor beta chains below come from one sample, sequenced in a study of T cells in Graves' hyperthyroidism and ophthalmopathy. Amplified regions were TCR beta CDR3 sequences from RNA transcripts. First-round RT-PCR targeting the TCR CDR3 was performed with the HTBI primer set. TCRdb re-called the multiplex PCR reads through MiXCR, storing one row per CDR3 protein. The repertoire holds about 530,000 distinct CDR3 sequences, with roughly 18% as singletons. The sample consisted of blood. These receptors all stem from a woman aged 18-29 years with Graves' ophthalmopathy.

J is TRBJ2-3 and V is TRBV7-9; a weak D match, TRBD1 (5 bases). V shed 1 base and J shed 6 bases, with 11 bases lying between them. Germline assignment: CDR1 SEHNR and CDR2 FQNEAQ (reference sequence). The CDR3 totals 14 residues. The CDR3 protein is CASSLGRVGDTQYF. The CDR3 DNA sequence: TGTGCCAGCAGCTTAGGCAGGGTGGGGGATACGCAGTATTTT.

This clonotype was detected ten times or more. This chain joins TRBV11-2 and TRBJ1-6; D might be TRBD1 (6 bases). This CDR3 region has 15 residues. Trimming took 1 base from V and 5 from J, leaving 9 bases between them. Germline CDR1 SGHAT, CDR2 FQNNGV. The CDR3: CASSLVQGDNSPLHF. The CDR3 bases are TGTGCCAGCAGCTTAGTACAGGGAGATAATTCACCCCTCCACTTT.

This clonotype was picked up many times. The chain uses TRBV5-1 and TRBJ2-3; perhaps TRBD1 as D (6 bases). CDR1 is SGHRS, CDR2 YFSETQ, per germline. CDR3 length equals 15 residues. V gave up 3 bases and J gave up 3 bases, with 14 bases separating them. CDR3 loop: CASSWRTVATDTQYF. As DNA, the CDR3 is TGCGCCAGCAGCTGGAGGACAGTCGCAACAGATACGCAGTATTTT.